This passage covers 9 T cell receptor beta chains from one sample sequenced in a study of vaccination and CD4 T cells after COVID-19. CD4+ T cells that had been cultured provided DNA sequenced with the Oncomine TCR Beta short-read assay. Each CDR3 protein is one row after TCRdb ran MiXCR on the PCR reads. The sample lists about 16,000 distinct CDR3 sequences; 30% to 40% were seen once. The treatment is: roughly ten-day PBMC culture with coronavirus spike peptide pools or control peptides (ViraFEST assay). These receptors have no identified antigens. Sequencing used CD4+ T cells from blood, cultured in vitro, obtained before SARS-CoV-2 vaccination. The receptors come from a human donor who received a COVID-19 vaccine.

The V and J genes are TRBV24-1 and TRBJ2-1; tentatively, D is TRBD1 (5 bases). Looked up from germline, CDR1 is KGHDR and CDR2 is SFDVKD. This CDR3 spans 15 amino acids. The V and J ends lost 1 base and 4 bases respectively, with 10 bases between them. CDR3 in amino acids: CATSDFDRSYNEQFF. CDR3 nucleotide sequence: TGTGCCACCAGTGATTTTGACAGATCTTACAATGAGCAGTTCTTC.

A remark on this clonotype: Relative to the germline gene, one junction end is altered; a read error may explain this. The chain recombines TRBV2 with TRBJ1-2; no clear D gene. CDR3 size: 13 residues. CDR1 and CDR2 (germline): SNHLY, FYNNEI. CDR3 sequence (DNA): TGTGCCAGCAATGAACCGGGTAACTATGGCTACACCTTC. This gives the protein CASNEPGNYGYTF.

The chain combines TRBV30 with TRBJ1-4, with a weak D call TRBD1 (6 bases). Germline V gene data show CDR1 as GTSNPN and CDR2 as SVGIG (reference sequence). The CDR3 has 16 residues. The V end lost 0 bases, the J end lost 5 bases, and 16 bases lay between the germline ends. CDR3 protein: CAWSVWETGRNEKLFF. The DNA for the CDR3 is TGTGCCTGGAGTGTCTGGGAAACAGGGCGGAATGAAAAACTGTTTTTT.

This chain connects TRBV7-8 to TRBJ2-7; the match to TRBD1 covers 8 bases. The CDR3 extends over 17 amino acids. Germline assignment: CDR1 SGHVS and CDR2 FQNEAQ. With 4 bases clipped from V and 3 bases from J, the junction kept 14 bases outside the gene matches. The CDR3 region is CASSSTRDRGSRYEQYF. DNA for the CDR3: TGTGCCAGCAGCTCCACGAGAGACAGGGGATCCCGCTACGAGCAGTACTTC.

J is TRBJ2-5 and V is TRBV30, with D perhaps assigned TRBD1 or TRBD2 (5 bases each). The CDR3 contains 13 residues. Germline V gene sequence: CDR1 GTSNPN, CDR2 SVGIG (reference sequence). V lost 2 bases and J 4 bases, leaving 11 bases between the germline ends. The CDR3: CAWSKRGVETQYF. The CDR3 DNA reads TGTGCCTGGAGTAAAAGGGGAGTAGAGACCCAGTACTTC.

This CDR3 reads CASSSGTGIGTDTQYF. As DNA, the CDR3 is TGTGCCAGCAGTTCTGGGACAGGGATCGGCACAGATACGCAGTATTTT. V and J are TRBV6-5 and TRBJ2-3; 9 bases agree with TRBD1. Germline V gene data show CDR1 as MNHEY and CDR2 as SVGAGI. V lost 4 bases to trimming and J lost 1 base; unmatched junction nucleotides: 6. The CDR3 totals 16 residues.

The rearrangement links TRBV2 to TRBJ2-5, with D unclear. CDR1 and CDR2 (germline): SNHLY, FYNNEI. This CDR3 comprises 11 residues. V gave up 2 bases and J gave up 5 bases, with 3 bases separating them. The CDR3: CASSETETQYF. Here the CDR3 DNA reads TGTGCCAGCAGTGAAACGGAGACCCAGTACTTC. The whole variable domain, remainder taken from reference TRBV2 and TRBJ2-5, is EPEVTQTPSHQVTQMGQEVILRCVPISNHLYFYWYRQILGQKVEFLVSFYNNEISEKSEIFDDQFSVERPDGSNFTLKIRSTKLEDSAMYFCASSETETQYFGPGTRLLVL.

The gene calls are TRBV5-1 and TRBJ2-5; 9 bases agree with TRBD2. Trimming took 0 bases from V and 4 from J; bases not matched to a gene: 4. In germline, CDR1 is SGHRS, CDR2 YFSETQ. CDR3 length equals 15 residues. CDR3 sequence reads: CASSLGSSGAETQYF. CDR3 nucleotides: TGCGCCAGCAGCTTGGGGTCTAGCGGGGCAGAGACCCAGTACTTC. Filled out from reference TRBV5-1 and TRBJ2-5, the complete variable domain reads KAGVTQTPRYLIKTRGQQVTLSCSPISGHRSVSWYQQTPGQGLQFLFEYFSETQRNKGNFPGRFSGRQFSNSRSEMNVSTLELGDSALYLCASSLGSSGAETQYFGPGTRLLVL.

DNA of the CDR3: TGTGCCCGGACCGAGGGGGGGCCGAACACTGAAGCTTTCTTT. This sequence encodes CARTEGGPNTEAFF. The chain has TRBV19 and TRBJ1-1; the D gene is possibly TRBD1 (6 bases). This CDR3 contains 14 residues. The germline V gene encodes CDR1 LNHDA and CDR2 SQIVND (reference sequence). Trimming took off 11 bases at V and 1 base at J, with 17 bases between the two ends.